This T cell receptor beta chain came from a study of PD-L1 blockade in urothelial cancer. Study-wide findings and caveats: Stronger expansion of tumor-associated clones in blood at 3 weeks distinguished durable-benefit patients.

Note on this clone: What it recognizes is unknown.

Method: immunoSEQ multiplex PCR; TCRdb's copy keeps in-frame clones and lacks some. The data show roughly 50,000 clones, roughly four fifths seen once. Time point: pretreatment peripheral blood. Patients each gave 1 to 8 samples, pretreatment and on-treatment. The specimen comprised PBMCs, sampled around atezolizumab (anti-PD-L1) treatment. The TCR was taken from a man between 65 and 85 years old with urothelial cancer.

CDR3 DNA: TGTGCCAGCAGCCCCAGTTACTCCTACAATGAGCAGTTCTTC. Its protein is CASSPSYSYNEQFF. The rearrangement joins TRBV7-9 to TRBJ2-1; unclear D gene. Per the germline V gene, CDR1 is SEHNR and CDR2 is FQNEAQ (reference sequence). Trimming stripped 5 bases from V and 0 bases from J, with 8 bases between. The CDR3 has 14 residues.